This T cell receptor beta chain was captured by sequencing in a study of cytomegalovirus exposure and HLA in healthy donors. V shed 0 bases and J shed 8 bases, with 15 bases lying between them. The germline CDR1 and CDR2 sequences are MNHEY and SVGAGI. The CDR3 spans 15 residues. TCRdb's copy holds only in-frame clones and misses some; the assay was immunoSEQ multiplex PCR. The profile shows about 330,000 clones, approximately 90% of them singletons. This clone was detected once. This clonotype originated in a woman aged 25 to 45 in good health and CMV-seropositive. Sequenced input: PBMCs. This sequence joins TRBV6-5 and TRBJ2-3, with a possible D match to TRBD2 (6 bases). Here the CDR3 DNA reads TGTGCCAGCAGTTACTCGATGGGGGAGGCGGGTACGCAGTATTTT. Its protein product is CASSYSMGEAGTQYF.